This note documents a single T cell receptor (beta chain) sequence. The data derive from a study of blood T cell repertoires in COVID-19. Clones were read by immunoSEQ multiplex PCR, and TCRdb kept only the in-frame ones, dropping some. The sample shows around 270,000 clones, 86% of them seen only once. The CDR3 is 13 residues long. V gave up 2 bases and J gave up 1 base, with 6 bases separating them. The gene calls are TRBV12-3 or TRBV12-4 and TRBJ2-7; tentative D call: TRBD2 (5 bases). Material: peripheral blood. The receptor's source is a man between 25 and 39 years old with active or convalescent COVID-19. The CDR3 DNA is TGTGCCAGCAGTTTAAGGACTTCCTACGAGCAGTACTTC. Its protein product is CASSLRTSYEQYF.